The T cell receptor beta chain under discussion was sequenced for a study of T-cell memory formation after mild COVID-19. Findings and caveats of the study: There was a balanced CD4/CD8 profile in clones contracting day 15 to 85, and later expanders leaned CD4+.

MiXCR was run by TCRdb on the 5' RACE reads, yielding one entry per CDR3 protein. Of some 600,000 distinct CDR3 sequences in the sample, around 16% were seen once. This clonotype was found a few times. Its antigen is unknown. Looked up from germline, CDR1 is SNHLY and CDR2 is FYNNEI. The CDR3 is made up of 12 amino acids. V was cut by 5 bases and J by 2 bases, with 6 bases left in between. This rearrangement joins TRBV2 to TRBJ1-2; D is uncertain. This TCR was recovered from an adult woman who had mild COVID-19 (a few samples of this study predate the infection). Cell type and time point are not known. The specimen was PBMCs or a T cell subset sorted from them (not recorded which). The DNA for the CDR3 is TGTGCCAGCAGTTACAGAAACTATGGCTACACCTTC. Encoded protein: CASSYRNYGYTF.